Below, 4 T cell receptor beta chains from the same sample are listed, as sequenced in a study of immune heterogeneity within non-small cell lung tumors. Multiplex PCR with 32 V and 13 J primers amplified TCR beta CDR3. One entry per CDR3 protein, called by TCRdb with MiXCR from the multiplex PCR reads. The table has over 25,000 distinct CDR3 sequences, around 30% seen once; the top ten hold 4%. With approximately 0.6 ug used per sample, the template was genomic DNA from bulk tumor. Widely spaced biopsies, several per primary tumor, were obtained at surgery. The patients were newly diagnosed with non-small cell lung cancer, had not been treated, and had curative surgery. Material: lung tumor tissue. The receptors stem from a middle-aged man with non-small cell lung cancer.

V and J are TRBV19 and TRBJ2-5, with TRBD1 matching over 7 bases. In germline, CDR1 is LNHDA, CDR2 SQIVND (reference sequence). The CDR3 is 16 amino acids. V lost 4 bases and J lost 6; bases outside the gene matches: 14. The CDR3 region has the DNA TGTGCCAGTAGTAGCAGCGGTAGGGGGCGCGCGAAGACCCAGTACTTC. Translated: CASSSSGRGRAKTQYF.

This sequence joins TRBV9 and TRBJ2-7; D ambiguous. Trimming shortened V by 0 bases and J by 4 bases, and 11 bases separated the two germline ends. CDR3 size: 14 residues. The germline CDR1 and CDR2 sequences are SGDLS and YYNGEE. This CDR3 is CASSVGPQGYEQYF. The DNA for the CDR3 is TGTGCCAGCAGCGTAGGCCCACAAGGGTACGAGCAGTACTTC.

This clonotype was detected only a few times. The chain carries TRBV5-1 and TRBJ2-5, with 7 bases identical to TRBD1. Trimming removed 0 bases from V and 3 bases from J; junction bases left unmatched: 2. This CDR3 comprises 14 residues. Germline CDR1 SGHRS, CDR2 YFSETQ. In DNA form, the CDR3 reads TGCGCCAGCAGCTTGGTGGGGACAGAAGAGACCCAGTACTTC. Translation: CASSLVGTEETQYF.

Concerning this clonotype: A much larger clone is a single base away; this may be a read error. The chain carries TRBV20-1 and TRBJ2-7; D perhaps matches TRBD2 (5 bases). This CDR3 is built from 13 residues. Germline V CDR1 and CDR2: DFQATT, SNEGSKA (reference sequence). The DNA for the CDR3 is TGCAGTGCGGTGTCCCTGGCAGACTACAAGCAGTACTTC. Translating it yields CSAVSLADYKQYF.